This TCR beta chain was identified in a study of radiotherapy plus CTLA-4 blockade in lung cancer. About the research overall: With less than 40% of patients having disease control, objective responses were seen in about 18%. Study-level results: Radiotherapy was combined with ipilimumab, and tumor-derived TCR clones then expanded in blood. Increased serum interferon-beta after radiation also reportedly predicted response strongly.

The study gave focal radiation plus ipilimumab CTLA-4 blockade to patients with chemo-refractory metastatic non-small-cell lung cancer. Trimming removed 4 bases at V and 5 bases at J, with 15 bases between. Germline assignment: CDR1 SGHRS and CDR2 YFSETQ. The CDR3 sequence is 14 residues long. Data came from immunoSEQ multiplex PCR; TCRdb stores just in-frame clones and leaves some out. The profile shows tens of thousands of clones, under 90% of them singletons. As regards this clone: The antigen is not known.

This chain links TRBV5-1 with TRBJ2-5; D might be TRBD1 or TRBD2, each matching 5 bases. This receptor was obtained from a human donor with non-small cell lung cancer who had stable disease on radiotherapy plus ipilimumab. The specimen comprised peripheral blood, sampled from a patient treated with radiotherapy plus ipilimumab. The CDR3: CASSGTGAGETQYF. As DNA, the CDR3 is TGCGCCAGCAGCGGGACCGGGGCCGGGGAGACCCAGTACTTC.